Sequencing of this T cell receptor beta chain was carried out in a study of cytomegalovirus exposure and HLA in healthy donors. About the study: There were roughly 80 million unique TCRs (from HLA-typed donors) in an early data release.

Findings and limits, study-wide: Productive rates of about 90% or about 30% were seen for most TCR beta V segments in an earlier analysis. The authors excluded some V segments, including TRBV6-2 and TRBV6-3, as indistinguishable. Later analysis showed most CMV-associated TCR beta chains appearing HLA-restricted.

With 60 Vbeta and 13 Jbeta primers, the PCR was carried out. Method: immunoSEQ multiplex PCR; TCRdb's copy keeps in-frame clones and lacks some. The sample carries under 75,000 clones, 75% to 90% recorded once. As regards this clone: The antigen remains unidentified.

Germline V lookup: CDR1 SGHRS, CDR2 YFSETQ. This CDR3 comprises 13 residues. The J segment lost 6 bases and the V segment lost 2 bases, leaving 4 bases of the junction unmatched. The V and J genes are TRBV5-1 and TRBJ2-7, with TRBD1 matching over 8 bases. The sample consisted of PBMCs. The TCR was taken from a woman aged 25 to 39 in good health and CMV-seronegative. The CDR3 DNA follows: TGCGCCAGCAGCTTTGACAGGGGTGGCGAGCAGTACTTC. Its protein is CASSFDRGGEQYF.